This TCR beta chain is from a study of blood T cell repertoires in COVID-19. Study as a whole: PBMCs, B-cell-depleted T cells, or T cells provided the cDNA or gDNA that made up the material.

Clones were read by immunoSEQ multiplex PCR, and TCRdb kept only the in-frame ones, dropping some. This repertoire shows 88,000 or so clones, about four fifths found once; its top ten account for 9%. The sequence came from a human donor in a cohort sampled during active COVID-19. Input material: peripheral blood.

The CDR3 is CASSEGQGYSNQPQHF. The CDR3 DNA reads TGCGCCAGCAGTGAGGGACAGGGGTATAGCAATCAGCCCCAGCATTTT. The genes are TRBV10-1 and TRBJ1-5; TRBD1 aligns across 9 bases. The V segment lost 2 bases and the J segment 0 bases; nucleotides outside the gene matches: 2. This CDR3 is built from 16 residues. CDR1 and CDR2 (germline): WNHNN, SYGVQD (reference sequence).